These T cell receptor beta chains were read from a single sample in a study of blood T cell repertoires in COVID-19. Measured with immunoSEQ multiplex PCR; TCRdb has only the in-frame clones, and not every one. The sample contains about 100,000 clones, 90% of which appear only once. The source material was peripheral blood. Source of these receptors: a man aged 50 or older with acute or convalescent COVID-19. Both conserved end residues are part of each CDR3. D genes are given only for firm matches. Expanded clones are given a class, and other clones once, few, many or no size at all.

j_call: TRBJ1-1; d_call: .; cdr3_length: 16; v_call: TRBV6-2/TRBV6-3; clone_size: .; cdr3_nt: TGTGCCAGCAGTTACTTGATGGAGGATTTGAACACTGAAGCTTTCTTT; cdr3_aa: CASSYLMEDLNTEAFF
j_call: TRBJ1-5; d_call: TRBD1; cdr3_length: 14; v_call: TRBV9; clone_size: .; cdr3_nt: TGTGCCAGCAGCACTGGGACAGGGAGGCAGCCCCAGCATTTT; cdr3_aa: CASSTGTGRQPQHF
j_call: TRBJ2-1; d_call: TRBD2; cdr3_length: 17; v_call: TRBV4-3; clone_size: .; cdr3_nt: TGCGCCAGCAGCCAAGAGACTAGCGGGAGGGTGGGTAATGAGCAGTTCTTC; cdr3_aa: CASSQETSGRVGNEQFF
j_call: TRBJ1-3; d_call: TRBD1; cdr3_length: 15; v_call: TRBV7-9; clone_size: .; cdr3_nt: TGTGCCAGCAGCTTGCAGGGGGTTAGAGGAAACACCATATATTTT; cdr3_aa: CASSLQGVRGNTIYF
j_call: TRBJ2-7; d_call: TRBD2; cdr3_length: 15; v_call: TRBV7-8; clone_size: .; cdr3_nt: TGTGCCAGCAGCGGGGGGACTAGCGGGACGTACGAGCAGTACTTC; cdr3_aa: CASSGGTSGTYEQYF
j_call: TRBJ2-7; d_call: TRBD2; cdr3_length: 16; v_call: TRBV7-2; clone_size: once; cdr3_nt: TGTGCCAGCAGCGAACCGGGACTAGCGGGTGTCGGCGAGCAGTACTTC; cdr3_aa: CASSEPGLAGVGEQYF
j_call: TRBJ2-7; d_call: TRBD1; cdr3_length: 14; v_call: TRBV11-2; clone_size: .; cdr3_nt: TGTGCCAGCAGCTTCACGACAGGGCCCTTCGAGCAGTACTTC; cdr3_aa: CASSFTTGPFEQYF
j_call: TRBJ1-2; d_call: .; cdr3_length: 12; v_call: TRBV30; clone_size: .; cdr3_nt: TGTGCCTGGAGTGTACGCGGGGGAGGCTACACCTTC; cdr3_aa: CAWSVRGGGYTF
j_call: TRBJ1-3; d_call: .; cdr3_length: 13; v_call: TRBV10-3; clone_size: .; cdr3_nt: TGTGCCATCACGGGGGTCAGTGGAAACACCATATATTTT; cdr3_aa: CAITGVSGNTIYF
j_call: TRBJ1-1; d_call: .; cdr3_length: 12; v_call: TRBV19; clone_size: .; cdr3_nt: TGTGCCAGTAGTACGTCACAGGGTAGTGCTTTCTTT; cdr3_aa: CASSTSQGSAFF
j_call: TRBJ2-3; d_call: TRBD2; cdr3_length: 16; v_call: TRBV5-1; clone_size: once; cdr3_nt: TGCGCCAGCAGCACGGGACTAGCGGGCTCCACAGATACGCAGTATTTT; cdr3_aa: CASSTGLAGSTDTQYF
j_call: TRBJ2-7; d_call: TRBD2; cdr3_length: 15; v_call: TRBV5-4; clone_size: few; cdr3_nt: TGTGCCAGCAGCTTGGCCCTAGCGGCCTCCTACGAGCAGTACTTC; cdr3_aa: CASSLALAASYEQYF
j_call: TRBJ2-1; d_call: TRBD2; cdr3_length: 16; v_call: TRBV24-1; clone_size: .; cdr3_nt: TGTGCCACCAGTGATTTAGGGACTAGCATCCACAATGAGCAGTTCTTC; cdr3_aa: CATSDLGTSIHNEQFF
j_call: TRBJ2-1; d_call: TRBD2; cdr3_length: 15; v_call: TRBV7-9; clone_size: .; cdr3_nt: TGTGCCAGCAGCTTAGAGGGTAGCGGGACCGATGAGCAGTTCTTC; cdr3_aa: CASSLEGSGTDEQFF
j_call: TRBJ1-1; d_call: TRBD1; cdr3_length: 16; v_call: TRBV9; clone_size: .; cdr3_nt: TGTGCCAGCAGCGTAGCACAGGGGGCCTTGAACACTGAAGCTTTCTTT; cdr3_aa: CASSVAQGALNTEAFF
j_call: TRBJ2-7; d_call: TRBD1; cdr3_length: 15; v_call: TRBV18; clone_size: .; cdr3_nt: TGTGCCAGCTCACCAAGGACAGGGAGTACCTACGAGCAGTACTTC; cdr3_aa: CASSPRTGSTYEQYF
j_call: TRBJ1-6; d_call: TRBD1; cdr3_length: 13; v_call: TRBV30; clone_size: .; cdr3_nt: TGTGCCTGGACGGGACAGTATAATTCACCCCTCCACTTT; cdr3_aa: CAWTGQYNSPLHF
j_call: TRBJ2-3; d_call: TRBD1; cdr3_length: 15; v_call: TRBV6-5; clone_size: .; cdr3_nt: TGTGCCAGCAGAGGACAGGGATTGGGCACAGATACGCAGTATTTT; cdr3_aa: CASRGQGLGTDTQYF
j_call: TRBJ1-1; d_call: .; cdr3_length: 16; v_call: TRBV18; clone_size: .; cdr3_nt: TGTGCCAGCTCACCACGGGGCCAAGGGGCTAGCACTGAAGCTTTCTTT; cdr3_aa: CASSPRGQGASTEAFF
j_call: TRBJ1-1; d_call: TRBD1; cdr3_length: 16; v_call: TRBV5-6; clone_size: .; cdr3_nt: TGTGCCAGCAGCTACCAACAGGGGGCCCTAGCACCTGAAGCTTTCTTT; cdr3_aa: CASSYQQGALAPEAFF
j_call: TRBJ2-7; d_call: TRBD2; cdr3_length: 16; v_call: TRBV6-2/TRBV6-3; clone_size: .; cdr3_nt: TGTGCCAGCAGCCCTACCGGGACTAGCCTCTTCTACGAGCAGTACTTC; cdr3_aa: CASSPTGTSLFYEQYF
j_call: TRBJ1-3; d_call: .; cdr3_length: 14; v_call: TRBV7-9; clone_size: .; cdr3_nt: TGTGCCAGCAGCCCCTCGAGCTCTGGAAACACCATATATTTT; cdr3_aa: CASSPSSSGNTIYF
j_call: TRBJ2-3; d_call: .; cdr3_length: 12; v_call: TRBV18; clone_size: .; cdr3_nt: TGTGCCAGCTCACCACAGCCCGGGGCGCAGTATTTT; cdr3_aa: CASSPQPGAQYF
j_call: TRBJ2-3; d_call: TRBD2; cdr3_length: 17; v_call: TRBV5-1; clone_size: .; cdr3_nt: TGCGCCAGCAGCTCGCCCGGGACTAGCGGGAGGCCAGATACGCAGTATTTT; cdr3_aa: CASSSPGTSGRPDTQYF
j_call: TRBJ1-1; d_call: .; cdr3_length: 13; v_call: TRBV7-9; clone_size: .; cdr3_nt: TGTGCCAGCAGCCCTGATGTCGACTTTAGAGCTTTCTTT; cdr3_aa: CASSPDVDFRAFF
j_call: TRBJ2-1; d_call: TRBD2; cdr3_length: 14; v_call: TRBV5-5; clone_size: .; cdr3_nt: TGTGCCAGCAGCTCGACTAGCGGGAAGGATGAGCAGTTCTTC; cdr3_aa: CASSSTSGKDEQFF
j_call: TRBJ2-3; d_call: TRBD2; cdr3_length: 17; v_call: TRBV9; clone_size: .; cdr3_nt: TGTGCCAGCAGCGTAGCTGTAGCGGGAGGGCCCCGAGATACGCAGTATTTT; cdr3_aa: CASSVAVAGGPRDTQYF
j_call: TRBJ1-2; d_call: TRBD1; cdr3_length: 14; v_call: TRBV6-5; clone_size: few; cdr3_nt: TGTGCCAGCAGTTCGCAGGGGGTGAACTATGGCTACACCTTC; cdr3_aa: CASSSQGVNYGYTF
j_call: TRBJ1-1; d_call: TRBD1; cdr3_length: 18; v_call: TRBV5-5; clone_size: .; cdr3_nt: TGTGCCAGCAGCTCTTCAGGGGGGATGACACTATCGAACACTGAAGCTTTCTTT; cdr3_aa: CASSSSGGMTLSNTEAFF
j_call: TRBJ2-1; d_call: TRBD1; cdr3_length: 16; v_call: TRBV2; clone_size: .; cdr3_nt: TGTGCCAGCAGTGAATTTTTGTCAGGGGGTAGGAATGAGCAGTTCTTC; cdr3_aa: CASSEFLSGGRNEQFF
j_call: TRBJ2-1; d_call: .; cdr3_length: 14; v_call: TRBV6-5; clone_size: .; cdr3_nt: TGTGCCAGCTCGGCGAACGGAGGTGTAATTGGGCAGTTCTTC; cdr3_aa: CASSANGGVIGQFF
j_call: TRBJ2-3; d_call: .; cdr3_length: 14; v_call: TRBV10-3; clone_size: once; cdr3_nt: TGTGCCATTTCCGCTAGGGGGTCCACAGATACGCAGTATTTT; cdr3_aa: CAISARGSTDTQYF